The rows below give T cell receptor beta chains drawn from one sample of a study of cytomegalovirus exposure and HLA in healthy donors. This table comes from immunoSEQ multiplex PCR, and its TCRdb copy is limited to in-frame clones, with some not included. The sample lists 100,000 to 150,000 clones; roughly 79% were seen once. Input material: PBMCs. Source of these receptors: a boy between 2 and 15 years old in good health and CMV-seronegative. Each CDR3 is given with its conserved first and last residue.

TRBV6-5 CASSRTSAAYNEQFF
TRBV30 CAWSALGDLEKLFF
TRBV11-3 CASSLGFGSVNEQFF
TRBV6-5 CASSQGGGYTF
TRBV4-2 CASSVRDRDPYEQYF
TRBV18 CASSTGSPISYTF
TRBV30 CAFSTGGVNYGYTF
TRBV5-6 CASSLGAGLAGPQTDTQYF
TRBV11-1 CASSSDWDQPQHF
TRBV30 CAWTPGPIGAFF
TRBV18 CATTGNNYGYTF
TRBV19 CASSTLAGAYNEQFF
TRBV27 CASSTTGTRPSYEQYF
TRBV9 CASSVAGQGWGYTF